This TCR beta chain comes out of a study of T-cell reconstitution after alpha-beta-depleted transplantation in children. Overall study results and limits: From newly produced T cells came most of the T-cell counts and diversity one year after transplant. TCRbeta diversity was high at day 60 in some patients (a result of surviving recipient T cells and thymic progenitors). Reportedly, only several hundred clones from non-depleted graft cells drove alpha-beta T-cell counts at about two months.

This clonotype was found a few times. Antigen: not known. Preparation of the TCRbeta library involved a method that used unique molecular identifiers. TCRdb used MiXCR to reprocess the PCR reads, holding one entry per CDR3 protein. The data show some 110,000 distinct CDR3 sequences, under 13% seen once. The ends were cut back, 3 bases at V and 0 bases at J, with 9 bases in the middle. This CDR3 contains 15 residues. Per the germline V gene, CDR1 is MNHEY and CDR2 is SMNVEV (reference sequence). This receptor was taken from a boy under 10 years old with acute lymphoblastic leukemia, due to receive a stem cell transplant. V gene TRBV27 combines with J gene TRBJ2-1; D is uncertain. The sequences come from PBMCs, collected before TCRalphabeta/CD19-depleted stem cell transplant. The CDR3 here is CASSLIALSYNEQFF. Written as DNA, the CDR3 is TGTGCCAGCAGTTTGATAGCCCTCTCCTACAATGAGCAGTTCTTC.